In this sample, the clone carrying this T cell receptor (beta chain) turned up many times. Between the trimmed V and J ends, which lost 3 bases and 6 bases, there was a span of 10 bases. This CDR3 has 12 residues. The germline gives CDR1 SGDLS, CDR2 YYNGEE. An expansion of CD8+CD57+ cells by flow cytometry had been shown in patients chosen for sequencing. The data are from a study of CD8+CD57+ T cells in acquired aplastic anemia. Genomic DNA, the template, was used for profiling of the TCR beta VDJ and CDR3. One entry per CDR3 protein, called by TCRdb with MiXCR from the reads. The table has about 180,000 distinct CDR3 sequences, less than 60% seen once.

This TCR came from a human donor with aplastic anemia. The material sequenced was sorted CD4+, CD8+, or CD8+CD57+ T cells (not recorded which) from PBMCs. V usage is TRBV9 and J usage is TRBJ2-7; no clear D. The CDR3 DNA sequence: TGTGCCAGCAGCGCCGCCGGTAGCGAGCAGTACTTC. Amino acid sequence: CASSAAGSEQYF.